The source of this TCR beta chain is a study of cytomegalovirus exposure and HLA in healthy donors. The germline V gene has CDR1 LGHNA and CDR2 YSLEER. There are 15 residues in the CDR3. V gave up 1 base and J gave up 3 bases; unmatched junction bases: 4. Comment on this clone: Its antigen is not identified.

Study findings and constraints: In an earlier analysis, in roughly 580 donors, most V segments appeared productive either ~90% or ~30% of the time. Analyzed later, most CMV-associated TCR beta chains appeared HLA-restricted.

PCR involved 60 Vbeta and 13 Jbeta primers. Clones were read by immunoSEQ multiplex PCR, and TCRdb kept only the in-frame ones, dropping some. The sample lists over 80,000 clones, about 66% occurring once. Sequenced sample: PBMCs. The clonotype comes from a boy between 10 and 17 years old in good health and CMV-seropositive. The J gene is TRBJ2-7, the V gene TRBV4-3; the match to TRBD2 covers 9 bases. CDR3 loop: CASSQVAGASYEQYF. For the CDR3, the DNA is TGCGCCAGCAGCCAAGTAGCGGGAGCTAGCTACGAGCAGTACTTC.